The 20 T cell receptor beta chains reported below all come from one sample, sequenced in a study of blood T cells in healthy people across ages. Next came a second PCR, run for about 7 to 12 cycles, which used a sample-barcoded 5' primer along with a J-beta primer mix. TCRdb re-analysed the 5' RACE reads in MiXCR, keeping a single row per CDR3 protein. Of more than 900,000 distinct CDR3 sequences listed, roughly 29% are singletons. The same data also went into a second study, on T cells of mothers and their children.

Material for sequencing was blood. These receptors were obtained from a woman aged 40-49 years in good health.

This clonotype was seen at least ten times. The chain couples TRBV20-1 to TRBJ1-5, with 10 nucleotides matching TRBD1. The CDR3 spans 14 residues. J lost 3 bases, V lost 5 bases, and 4 bases had no gene match. Germline-derived CDR1 and CDR2 are DFQATT and SNEGSKA (reference sequence). The CDR3 nucleotides read TGCAGTGCTCGGGGGACAGGGGACAATCAGCCCCAGCATTTT. Translating it yields CSARGTGDNQPQHF.

V usage is TRBV5-1 and J usage is TRBJ1-1; D might be TRBD1 (5 bases). There are 16 residues in the CDR3. From germline, CDR1 is SGHRS and CDR2 YFSETQ. V was pared by 4 bases and J by 2 bases, with 18 bases between. The CDR3, as DNA: TGCGCCAGCAGCCGACTGGGGGTCTCAGGCAACACTGAAGCTTTCTTT. Translating it yields CASSRLGVSGNTEAFF.

This clonotype was picked up a small number of times. V gene TRBV7-2 combines with J gene TRBJ1-2; 9 bases line up with TRBD1. This CDR3 comprises 17 residues. The J segment lost 8 bases and the V segment lost 1 base, leaving 14 bases of the junction unmatched. Germline CDR1 is SGHTA and CDR2 is FQGNSA. The CDR3 coding sequence is TGTGCCAGCAGCTTAGTTGGTGACAGGGGGTTCCTAGAGGGCTACACCTTC. Encoded protein: CASSLVGDRGFLEGYTF.

This clonotype was found a few times. The rearrangement joins TRBV28 to TRBJ1-6, with no clear D. V dropped 7 bases and J dropped 9 bases, with 16 bases sitting between them. The CDR3 has 14 residues. CDR1 MDHEN and CDR2 SYDVKM come from the germline V gene. CDR3 sequence: CASIPRGSVSPLHF. The CDR3 nucleotides are TGTGCCAGCATCCCTCGGGGATCGGTTTCACCCCTCCACTTT.

This clonotype turned up a few times. This chain connects TRBV14 to TRBJ2-6; 7 positions agree with TRBD2. The CDR3 sequence is 16 residues long. CDR1 is SGHDN and CDR2 is FVKESK in the germline V gene. V shed 4 bases and J 1 base; nucleotides not matched to a gene: 4. The CDR3 nucleotides read TGTGCCAGCAGCCTCCGGCGGGGGTCTGGGGCCAACGTCCTGACTTTC. Translating gives CASSLRRGSGANVLTF. Drawing the rest from reference TRBV14 and TRBJ2-6, the complete variable domain is EAGVTQFPSHSVIEKGQTVTLRCDPISGHDNLYWYRRVMGKEIKFLLHFVKESKQDESGMPNNRFLAERTGGTYSTLKVQPAELEDSGVYFCASSLRRGSGANVLTFGAGSRLTVL.

This chain uses TRBV6-4 with TRBJ1-6; a weak D match, TRBD1 (6 bases). CDR3 length equals 15 residues. Germline V CDR1 and CDR2: MRHNA, SNTAGT. Trimming pared 3 bases from V and 9 bases from J, leaving 15 bases between. DNA for the CDR3: TGTGCCAGCAGTGAAGGGGGTCTTTTTGGTTCACCCCTCCACTTT. Its protein product is CASSEGGLFGSPLHF.

A few counts support this clonotype. In nucleotides, the CDR3 is TGTGCCAGCACCGAAAAGGGACAGGGGGTCTACGAGCAGTACTTC. It translates to CASTEKGQGVYEQYF. The chain employs TRBV6-6 and TRBJ2-7; 11 nucleotides agree with TRBD1. The CDR3 extends over 15 amino acids. V gave up 7 bases and J gave up 3 bases; unmatched junction bases: 8. Germline lookup yields CDR1 MNHNY and CDR2 SVGAGI (reference sequence).

The rearrangement joins TRBV7-2 to TRBJ2-5; D gene ambiguous. The germline V gene has CDR1 SGHTA and CDR2 FQGNSA. The CDR3 sequence is 13 residues long. The V gene lost 5 bases and the J gene lost 5 bases, with 12 bases spanning the gap. The CDR3 is CASSPLPRETQYF. The CDR3 DNA reads as TGTGCCAGCAGCCCCCTCCCACGGGAGACCCAGTACTTC.

This clonotype was seen a few times. The J gene is TRBJ1-2, the V gene TRBV11-1; D remains unclear. From germline, CDR1 is SGHAT and CDR2 FQDESV (reference sequence). CDR3 length equals 12 residues. Between the trimmed V and J ends, which lost 0 bases and 6 bases, there was a span of 5 bases. The CDR3 DNA follows: TGTGCCAGCAGCTTAGCAGCCGATGGCTACACCTTC. Its protein is CASSLAADGYTF.

The genes are TRBV20-1 and TRBJ2-2; 8 bases line up with TRBD2. Germline CDR1 reads DFQATT; CDR2 reads SNEGSKA (reference sequence). The V segment lost 6 bases and the J segment 3 bases; nucleotides outside the gene matches: 6. The CDR3 has 14 amino acids. The CDR3 nucleotides read TGCAGTGCCAGGCGGACTAGCCACACCGGGGAGCTGTTTTTT. Amino acid sequence: CSARRTSHTGELFF.

This rearrangement joins TRBV7-9 to TRBJ2-2; D is unclear. Trimming took 4 bases from V and 4 from J, leaving 22 bases between them. There are 18 residues in the CDR3. Per the germline V gene, CDR1 is SEHNR and CDR2 is FQNEAQ (reference sequence). DNA of the CDR3: TGTGCCAGCAGCTCCGGTCCTGGACGGTCGTTGCGCACCGGGGAGCTGTTTTTT. This codes for CASSSGPGRSLRTGELFF. The variable domain in full, with the rest retrieved from reference TRBV7-9 and TRBJ2-2, is DTGVSQNPRHKITKRGQNVTFRCDPISEHNRLYWYRQTLGQGPEFLTYFQNEAQLEKSRLLSDRFSAERPKGSFSTLEIQRTEQGDSAMYLCASSSGPGRSLRTGELFFGEGSRLTVL.

The chain couples TRBV9 to TRBJ1-1, with 7 bases aligning to TRBD1. The CDR3 sequence is 15 residues long. Germline V CDR1 and CDR2: SGDLS, YYNGEE. The J segment lost 0 bases and the V segment lost 2 bases, leaving 4 bases of the junction unmatched. The CDR3 nucleotides are TGTGCCAGCAGCGTCTCCGGGACAGTGAACACTGAAGCTTTCTTT. This translates into CASSVSGTVNTEAFF.

With respect to this clonotype: One junction end disagrees with the germline gene, perhaps due to a read error. The CDR3 protein is CVSSREGTPNTEAFF. The DNA for the CDR3 is TGTGTCAGCTCACGGGAGGGAACTCCGAACACTGAAGCTTTCTTT. This rearrangement joins TRBV18 to TRBJ1-1; no reliable D call. CDR1 is KGHSH and CDR2 is LQKENI in the germline V gene. There are 15 residues in the CDR3.

Remarks on this clonotype: One junction end disagrees with the germline gene, perhaps due to a read error. The rearrangement links TRBV29-1 to TRBJ1-2, with a tentative D call TRBD1 (6 bases). The germline CDR1 and CDR2 sequences are SQVTM and ANQGSEA. This CDR3 comprises 14 residues. CDR3 in DNA: TGCAGCGTCTCCGCCGGGGGGCAAGGGTATGGCTATACCTTC. Amino acids: CSVSAGGQGYGYTF.

To note about this clonotype: Sequence at one end of the junction differs from germline and may be a read error. The chain recombines TRBV4-1 with TRBJ1-5; D not resolved. The CDR3 runs 16 residues. Germline V CDR1 and CDR2: MGHRA, YSYEKL. Here the CDR3 reads CASGQDGPTDNQPQHF. For the CDR3, the DNA is TGCGCCAGCGGCCAAGATGGGCCGACGGACAATCAGCCCCAGCATTTT.

The chain couples TRBV12-3 or TRBV12-4 to TRBJ1-2; no clear D gene. The CDR3 is 14 amino acids. V was shortened by 2 bases and J by 4 bases, with 11 bases between the two germline ends. The chain's CDR3 is CASSLNGVGYGYTF. CDR3 coding DNA: TGTGCCAGCAGTTTAAACGGGGTTGGCTATGGCTACACCTTC.

This clonotype has only a few counts. The chain uses TRBV28 and TRBJ2-1; 12 nucleotides align to TRBD2. CDR1 is MDHEN and CDR2 is SYDVKM in the germline V gene. CDR3 length: 19 residues. V shed 8 bases and J 4 bases; nucleotides not matched to a gene: 18. The CDR3 nucleotides read TGTGCCAGCGGGGCCAGACTAGCGGGGGCTCACTTACTTTACAATGAGCAGTTCTTC. Encoded protein: CASGARLAGAHLLYNEQFF.

This clonotype was seen more than once but under ten times. This chain joins TRBV7-9 and TRBJ1-1; no definite D call. In germline, CDR1 is SEHNR, CDR2 FQNEAQ (reference sequence). This CDR3 comprises 13 residues. Trimming stripped 5 bases from V and 1 base from J, with 8 bases between. CDR3 coding DNA: TGTGCCAGCAGCCGGTTGACGAACACTGAAGCTTTCTTT. Protein: CASSRLTNTEAFF.

This chain joins TRBV7-3 and TRBJ2-1, with D possibly TRBD2 on 7 matching bases. CDR1 SGHTA and CDR2 FQGTGA come from the germline V gene. The CDR3 loop spans 19 amino acids. Trimming took 2 bases from V and 0 from J, leaving 20 bases between them. The CDR3 bases are TGTGCCAGCAGCTTAGAAGGGGGGGGCCAGATAAGCTCCTACAATGAGCAGTTCTTC. The encoded protein is CASSLEGGGQISSYNEQFF.

The V and J genes are TRBV6-5 and TRBJ2-5, with 7 bases identical to TRBD1. Trimming took 4 bases from V and 6 from J; bases not matched to a gene: 5. Germline CDR1 and CDR2: MNHEY and SVGAGI. The CDR3 has 13 amino acids. CDR3 coding DNA: TGTGCCAGCAGTTTGACAGGGTTACAGACCCAGTACTTC. Its protein product is CASSLTGLQTQYF.